This T cell receptor beta chain came from a study of Ad26.COV2.S vaccination and SARS-CoV-2 variants. Treatment indicated: about 20 received Ad26.COV2.S at low or high dose, single or two shots; about 5 received placebo; per-sample allocation not given. After the first vaccine or placebo injection, samples were drawn on day 63. This adult donor, from Boston, was 18-55 years old. TCRdb keeps only in-frame clones here, not all; method: immunoSEQ multiplex PCR. Here the sample spans about 680,000 clones, around 90% being singletons. Per the germline V gene, CDR1 is SGHRS and CDR2 is YFSETQ. The J segment lost 3 bases and the V segment lost 4 bases, leaving 7 bases of the junction unmatched. The CDR3 covers 15 residues.

The clonotype originates from a person between 18 and 60 years old who received the Ad26.COV2.S COVID-19 vaccine or a placebo. The sample consisted of peripheral blood, taken in a trial of Ad26.COV2.S vaccine versus placebo. The genes are TRBV5-1 and TRBJ1-2, with 9 bases matching TRBD1. The CDR3 is CASSLQGASDYGYTF. The DNA for the CDR3 is TGCGCCAGCAGCCTACAGGGGGCGTCCGACTATGGCTACACCTTC.